This T cell receptor (beta chain) was sequenced during a study of monozygotic twins with inflammatory bowel disease. Comments on this clonotype: Antigen: not known.

Template switching incorporated UMIs with a 6-nucleotide sample barcode. For each CDR3 protein, TCRdb gives one entry from its re-call of the 5' RACE reads, without DNA. This table holds 70,000 to 95,000 distinct CDR3 sequences. Whole blood without T cell sorting served as the source of isolated total RNA. General study findings and limits: Compared with healthy twins, IBD patients shared fewer clonotypes with others, especially with disease activity.

The sequencing sample was made of blood. This clonotype was obtained from a human donor with ulcerative colitis or Crohn's disease, or a healthy co-twin of an affected twin (not recorded which).

CDR3 sequence: CASSHRGRKDNEQFF. V gene TRBV7-3 combines with J gene TRBJ2-1; TCRdb's D call, TRBD1, is unchecked because there is no DNA. Looked up from germline, CDR1 is SGHTA and CDR2 is FQGTGA. This CDR3 spans 15 amino acids. The full variable domain, in which reference TRBV7-3 and TRBJ2-1 provide the parts outside the CDR3, is GAGVSQTPSNKVTEKGKYVELRCDPISGHTALYWYRQSLGQGPEFLIYFQGTGAADDSGLPNDRFFAVRPEGSVSTLKIQRTERGDSAVYLCASSHRGRKDNEQFFGPGTRLTVL.